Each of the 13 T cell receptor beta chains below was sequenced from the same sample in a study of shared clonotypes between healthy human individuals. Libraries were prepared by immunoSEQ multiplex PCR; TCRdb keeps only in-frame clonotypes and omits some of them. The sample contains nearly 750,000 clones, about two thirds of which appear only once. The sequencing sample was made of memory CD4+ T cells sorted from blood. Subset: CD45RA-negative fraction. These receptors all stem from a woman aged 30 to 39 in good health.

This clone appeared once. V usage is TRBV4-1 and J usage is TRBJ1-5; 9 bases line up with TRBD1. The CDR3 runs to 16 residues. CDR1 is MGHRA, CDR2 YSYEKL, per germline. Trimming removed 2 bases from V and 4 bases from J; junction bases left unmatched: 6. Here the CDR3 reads CASSQPGTGPNQPQHF. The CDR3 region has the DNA TGCGCCAGCAGCCAACCCGGGACAGGGCCTAATCAGCCCCAGCATTTT.

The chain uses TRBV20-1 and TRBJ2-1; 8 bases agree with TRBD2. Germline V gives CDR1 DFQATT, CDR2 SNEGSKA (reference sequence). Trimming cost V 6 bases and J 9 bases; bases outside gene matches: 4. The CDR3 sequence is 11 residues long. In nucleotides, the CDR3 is TGCAGTGCGGGGGGACTAGTTGAGCAGTTCTTC. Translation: CSAGGLVEQFF.

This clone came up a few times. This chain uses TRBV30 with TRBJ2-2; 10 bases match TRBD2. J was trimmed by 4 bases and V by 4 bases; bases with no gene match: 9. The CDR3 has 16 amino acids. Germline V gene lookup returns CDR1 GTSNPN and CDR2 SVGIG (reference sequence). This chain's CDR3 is CAWKKIAGGVTGELFF. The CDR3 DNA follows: TGTGCCTGGAAGAAAATAGCGGGAGGCGTCACCGGGGAGCTGTTTTTT.

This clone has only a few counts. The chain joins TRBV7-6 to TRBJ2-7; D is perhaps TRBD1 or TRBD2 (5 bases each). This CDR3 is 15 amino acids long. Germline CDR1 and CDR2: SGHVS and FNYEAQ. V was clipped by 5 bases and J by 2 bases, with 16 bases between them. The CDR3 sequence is CASSLTAEKAYEQYF. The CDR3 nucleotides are TGTGCCAGCAGCCTGACAGCGGAGAAGGCCTACGAGCAGTACTTC. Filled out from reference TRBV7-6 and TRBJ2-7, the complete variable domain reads GAGVSQSPRYKVTKRGQDVALRCDPISGHVSLYWYRQALGQGPEFLTYFNYEAQQDKSGLPNDRFSAERPEGSISTLTIQRTEQRDSAMYRCASSLTAEKAYEQYFGPGTRLTVT.

The CDR3 sequence is CAWRGLAGETQYF. In nucleotides, the CDR3 is TGTGCCTGGAGAGGGCTAGCGGGAGAGACCCAGTACTTC. The rearrangement uses TRBV30 and TRBJ2-5; TRBD2 matches at 8 bases. V was clipped by 3 bases and J by 4 bases; unmatched bases: 4. From germline, CDR1 is GTSNPN and CDR2 SVGIG (reference sequence). The CDR3 covers 13 residues.

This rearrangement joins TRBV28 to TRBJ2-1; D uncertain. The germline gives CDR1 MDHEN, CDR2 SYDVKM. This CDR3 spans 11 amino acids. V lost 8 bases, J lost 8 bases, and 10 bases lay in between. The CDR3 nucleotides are TGTGCCAGCCCCTCTGGGGATGAGCAGTTCTTC. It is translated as CASPSGDEQFF.

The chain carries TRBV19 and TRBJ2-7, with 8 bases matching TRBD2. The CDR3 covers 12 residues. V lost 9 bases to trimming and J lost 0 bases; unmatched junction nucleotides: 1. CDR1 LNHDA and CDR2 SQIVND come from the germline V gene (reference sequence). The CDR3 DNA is TGTGCCAGCAGCGGGGGCTCCTACGAGCAGTACTTC. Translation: CASSGGSYEQYF.

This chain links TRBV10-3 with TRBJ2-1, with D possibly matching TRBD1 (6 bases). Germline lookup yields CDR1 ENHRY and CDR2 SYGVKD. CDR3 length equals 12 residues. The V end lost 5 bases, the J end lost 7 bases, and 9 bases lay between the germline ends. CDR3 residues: CAISYRANEQFF. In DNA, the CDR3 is TGTGCCATCAGTTACAGGGCTAATGAGCAGTTCTTC.

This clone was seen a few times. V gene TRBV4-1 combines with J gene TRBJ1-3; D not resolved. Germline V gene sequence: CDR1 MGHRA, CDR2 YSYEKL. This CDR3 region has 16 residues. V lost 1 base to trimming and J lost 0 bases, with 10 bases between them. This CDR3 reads CASSQGPPRSGNTIYF. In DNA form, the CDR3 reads TGCGCCAGCAGCCAAGGCCCCCCGCGCTCTGGAAACACCATATATTTT.

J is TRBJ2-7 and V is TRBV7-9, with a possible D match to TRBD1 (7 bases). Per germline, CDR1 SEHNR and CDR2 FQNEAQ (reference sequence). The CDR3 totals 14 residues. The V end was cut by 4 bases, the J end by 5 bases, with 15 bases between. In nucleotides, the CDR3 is TGTGCCAGCAGCTGGCGGGACAGTCGGAACGAGCAGTACTTC. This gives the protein CASSWRDSRNEQYF.

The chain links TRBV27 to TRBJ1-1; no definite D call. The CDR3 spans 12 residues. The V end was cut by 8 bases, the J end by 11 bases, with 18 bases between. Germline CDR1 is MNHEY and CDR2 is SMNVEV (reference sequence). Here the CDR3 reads CASGSPFTGAFF. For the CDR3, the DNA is TGTGCCAGCGGTTCGCCCTTCACCGGGGCTTTCTTT.

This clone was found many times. CDR3 region: CASTIQGTANTEAFF. As DNA, the CDR3 is TGTGCCAGCACTATACAGGGGACGGCGAACACTGAAGCTTTCTTT. The chain carries TRBV2 and TRBJ1-1; 7 bases match TRBD1. This CDR3 region has 15 residues. V gave up 7 bases and J gave up 1 base; unmatched junction bases: 9. The germline CDR1 and CDR2 sequences are SNHLY and FYNNEI.

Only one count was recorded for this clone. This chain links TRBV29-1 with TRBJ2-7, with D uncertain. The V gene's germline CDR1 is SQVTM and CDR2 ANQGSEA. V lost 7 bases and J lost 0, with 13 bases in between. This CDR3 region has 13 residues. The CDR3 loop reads CSARTENSYEQYF. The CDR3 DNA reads TGCAGCGCTCGGACGGAGAACTCCTACGAGCAGTACTTC.